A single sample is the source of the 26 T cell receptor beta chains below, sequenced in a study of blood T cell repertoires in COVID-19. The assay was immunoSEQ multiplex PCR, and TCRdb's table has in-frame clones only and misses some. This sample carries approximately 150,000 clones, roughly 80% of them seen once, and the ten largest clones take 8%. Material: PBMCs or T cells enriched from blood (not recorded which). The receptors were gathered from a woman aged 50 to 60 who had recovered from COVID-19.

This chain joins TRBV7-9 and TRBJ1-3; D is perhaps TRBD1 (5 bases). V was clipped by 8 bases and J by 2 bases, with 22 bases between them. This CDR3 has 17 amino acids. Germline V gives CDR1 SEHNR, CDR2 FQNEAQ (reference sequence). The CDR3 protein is CASGIAGTGWTGNTIYF. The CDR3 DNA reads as TGTGCCAGCGGCATAGCGGGGACTGGTTGGACTGGAAACACCATATATTTT.

The chain's CDR3 is CASTGDLYEQYF. CDR3 nucleotides: TGTGCCAGTACGGGGGACCTCTACGAGCAGTACTTC. This chain joins TRBV12-3 or TRBV12-4 and TRBJ2-7; tentatively, D is TRBD2 (6 bases). Trimming took 9 bases from V and 3 from J, leaving 12 bases between them. This CDR3 is built from 12 residues.

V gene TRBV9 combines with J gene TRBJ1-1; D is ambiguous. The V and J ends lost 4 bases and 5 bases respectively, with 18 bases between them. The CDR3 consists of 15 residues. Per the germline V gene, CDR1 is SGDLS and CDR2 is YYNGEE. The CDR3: CASSQGPGSWTEAFF. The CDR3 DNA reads TGTGCCAGCAGCCAAGGCCCGGGGTCGTGGACTGAAGCTTTCTTT.

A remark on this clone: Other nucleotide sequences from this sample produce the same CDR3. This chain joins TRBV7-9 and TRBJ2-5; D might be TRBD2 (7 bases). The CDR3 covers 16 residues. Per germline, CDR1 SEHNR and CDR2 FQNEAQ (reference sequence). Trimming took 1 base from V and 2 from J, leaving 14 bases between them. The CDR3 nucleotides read TGTGCCAGCAGCTTAGGAGGGGGGGGGCGGCAAGAGACCCAGTACTTC. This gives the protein CASSLGGGGRQETQYF. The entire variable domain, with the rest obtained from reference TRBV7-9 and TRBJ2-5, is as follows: DTGVSQNPRHKITKRGQNVTFRCDPISEHNRLYWYRQTLGQGPEFLTYFQNEAQLEKSRLLSDRFSAERPKGSFSTLEIQRTEQGDSAMYLCASSLGGGGRQETQYFGPGTRLLVL.

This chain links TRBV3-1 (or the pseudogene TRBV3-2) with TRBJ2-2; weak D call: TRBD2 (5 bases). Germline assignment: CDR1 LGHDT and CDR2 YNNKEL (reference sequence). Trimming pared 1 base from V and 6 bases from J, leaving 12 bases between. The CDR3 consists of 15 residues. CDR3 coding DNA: TGTGCCAGCAGCCAAGGGGGAGTAGTAGCCGGGGAGCTGTTTTTT. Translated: CASSQGGVVAGELFF.

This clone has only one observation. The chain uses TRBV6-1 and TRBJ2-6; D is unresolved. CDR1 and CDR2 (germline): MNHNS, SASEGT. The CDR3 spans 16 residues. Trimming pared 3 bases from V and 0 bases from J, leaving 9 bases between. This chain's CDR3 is CASSDRQASGANVLTF. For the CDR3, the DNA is TGTGCCAGCAGTGACAGGCAAGCCTCTGGGGCCAACGTCCTGACTTTC.

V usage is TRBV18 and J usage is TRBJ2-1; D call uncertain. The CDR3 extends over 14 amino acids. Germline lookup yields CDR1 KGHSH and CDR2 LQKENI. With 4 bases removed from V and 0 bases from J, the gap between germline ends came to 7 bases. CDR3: CASSRSDSYNEQFF. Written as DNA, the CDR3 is TGTGCCAGCTCACGGAGCGACTCCTACAATGAGCAGTTCTTC.

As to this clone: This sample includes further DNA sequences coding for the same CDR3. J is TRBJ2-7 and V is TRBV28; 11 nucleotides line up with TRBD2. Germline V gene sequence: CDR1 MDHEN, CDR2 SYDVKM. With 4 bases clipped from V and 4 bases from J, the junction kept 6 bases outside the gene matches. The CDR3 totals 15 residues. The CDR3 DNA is TGTGCCAGCAGTTCGGGGACTAGCGGAAAATACGAGCAGTACTTC. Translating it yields CASSSGTSGKYEQYF.

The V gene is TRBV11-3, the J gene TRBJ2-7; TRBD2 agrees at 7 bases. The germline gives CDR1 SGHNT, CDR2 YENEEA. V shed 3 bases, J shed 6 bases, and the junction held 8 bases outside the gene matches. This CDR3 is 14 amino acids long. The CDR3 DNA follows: TGTGCCAGCAGCTTCAGCGGGGCGATAAGCGAGCAGTACTTC. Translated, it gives CASSFSGAISEQYF.

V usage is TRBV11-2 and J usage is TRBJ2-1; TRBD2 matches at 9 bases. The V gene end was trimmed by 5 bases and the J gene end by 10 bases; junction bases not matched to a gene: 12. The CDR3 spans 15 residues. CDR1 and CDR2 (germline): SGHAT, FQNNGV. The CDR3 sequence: CASSPPAAGGREQFF. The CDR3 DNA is TGTGCCAGCAGCCCCCCTGCTGCGGGAGGGCGCGAGCAGTTCTTC.

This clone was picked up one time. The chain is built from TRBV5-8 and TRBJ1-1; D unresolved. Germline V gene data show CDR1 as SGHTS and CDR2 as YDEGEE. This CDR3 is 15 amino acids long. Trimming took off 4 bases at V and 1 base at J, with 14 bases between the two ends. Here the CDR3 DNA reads TGTGCCAGCAGCCCACTCCTCTATGGGAACACTGAAGCTTTCTTT. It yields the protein CASSPLLYGNTEAFF.

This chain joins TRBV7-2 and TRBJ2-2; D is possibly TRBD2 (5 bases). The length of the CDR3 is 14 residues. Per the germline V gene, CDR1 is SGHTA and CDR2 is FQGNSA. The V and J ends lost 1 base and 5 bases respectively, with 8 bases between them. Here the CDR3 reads CASSLVPGTGELFF. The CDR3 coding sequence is TGTGCCAGCAGCTTAGTCCCGGGGACCGGGGAGCTGTTTTTT.

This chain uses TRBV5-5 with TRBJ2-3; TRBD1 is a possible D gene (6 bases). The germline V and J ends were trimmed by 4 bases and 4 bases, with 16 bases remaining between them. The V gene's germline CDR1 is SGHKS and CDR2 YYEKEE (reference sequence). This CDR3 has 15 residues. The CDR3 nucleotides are TGTGCCAGCAGCAGAATACAGGGTCAGGCAGATACGCAGTATTTT. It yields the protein CASSRIQGQADTQYF.

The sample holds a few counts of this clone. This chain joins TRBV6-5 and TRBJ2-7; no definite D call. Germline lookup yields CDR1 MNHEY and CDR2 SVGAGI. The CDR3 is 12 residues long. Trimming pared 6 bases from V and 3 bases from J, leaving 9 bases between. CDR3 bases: TGTGCCAGCAGCTCCTTTAACTACGAGCAGTACTTC. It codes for CASSSFNYEQYF.

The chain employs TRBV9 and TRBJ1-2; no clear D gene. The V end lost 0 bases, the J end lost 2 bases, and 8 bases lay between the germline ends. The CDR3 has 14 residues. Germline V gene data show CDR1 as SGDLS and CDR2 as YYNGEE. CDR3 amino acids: CASSVDNRNYGYTF. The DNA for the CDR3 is TGTGCCAGCAGCGTAGATAACAGAAACTATGGCTACACCTTC.

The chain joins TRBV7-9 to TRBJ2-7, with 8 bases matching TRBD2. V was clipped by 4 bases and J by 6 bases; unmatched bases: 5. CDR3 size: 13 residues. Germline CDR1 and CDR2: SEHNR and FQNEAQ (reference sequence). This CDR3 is CASSWPGGSEQYF. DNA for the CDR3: TGTGCCAGCAGCTGGCCGGGGGGGAGCGAGCAGTACTTC.

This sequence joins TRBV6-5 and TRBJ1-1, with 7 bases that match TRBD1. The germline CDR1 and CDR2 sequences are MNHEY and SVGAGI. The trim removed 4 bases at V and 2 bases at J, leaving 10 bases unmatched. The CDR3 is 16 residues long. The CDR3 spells CASSSSVGQKNTEAFF. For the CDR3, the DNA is TGTGCCAGCAGTTCATCCGTGGGACAGAAAAACACTGAAGCTTTCTTT.

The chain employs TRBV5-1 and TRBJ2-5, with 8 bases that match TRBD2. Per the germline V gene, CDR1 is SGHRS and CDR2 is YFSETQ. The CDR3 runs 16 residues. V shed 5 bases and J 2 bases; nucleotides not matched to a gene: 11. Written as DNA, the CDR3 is TGCGCCAGCAGGGACGGAGGGCTAGCGGGTCAAGAGACCCAGTACTTC. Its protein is CASRDGGLAGQETQYF. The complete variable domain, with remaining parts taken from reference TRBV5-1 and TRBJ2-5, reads KAGVTQTPRYLIKTRGQQVTLSCSPISGHRSVSWYQQTPGQGLQFLFEYFSETQRNKGNFPGRFSGRQFSNSRSEMNVSTLELGDSALYLCASRDGGLAGQETQYFGPGTRLLVL.

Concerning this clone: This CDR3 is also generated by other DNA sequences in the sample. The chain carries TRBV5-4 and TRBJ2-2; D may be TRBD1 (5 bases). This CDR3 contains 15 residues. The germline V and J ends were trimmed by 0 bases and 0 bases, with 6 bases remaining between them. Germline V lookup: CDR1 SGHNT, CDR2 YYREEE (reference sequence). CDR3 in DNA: TGTGCCAGCAGCTTGGGACAGACGAACACCGGGGAGCTGTTTTTT. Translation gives CASSLGQTNTGELFF.

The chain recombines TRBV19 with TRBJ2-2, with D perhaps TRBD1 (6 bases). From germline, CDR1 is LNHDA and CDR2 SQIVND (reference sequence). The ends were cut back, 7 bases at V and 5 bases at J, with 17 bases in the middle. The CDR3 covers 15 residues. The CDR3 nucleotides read TGTGCCAGTAACCGGGACACGGATGTGACCGGGGAGCTGTTTTTT. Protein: CASNRDTDVTGELFF.

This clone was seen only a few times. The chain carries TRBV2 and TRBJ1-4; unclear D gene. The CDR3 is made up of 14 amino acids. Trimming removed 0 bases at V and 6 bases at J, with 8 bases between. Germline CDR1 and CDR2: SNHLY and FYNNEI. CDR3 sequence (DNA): TGTGCCAGCAGTGAAGCGCCCGGGGATGAAAAACTGTTTTTT. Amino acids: CASSEAPGDEKLFF. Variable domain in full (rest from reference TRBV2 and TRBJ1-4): EPEVTQTPSHQVTQMGQEVILRCVPISNHLYFYWYRQILGQKVEFLVSFYNNEISEKSEIFDDQFSVERPDGSNFTLKIRSTKLEDSAMYFCASSEAPGDEKLFFGSGTQLSVL.

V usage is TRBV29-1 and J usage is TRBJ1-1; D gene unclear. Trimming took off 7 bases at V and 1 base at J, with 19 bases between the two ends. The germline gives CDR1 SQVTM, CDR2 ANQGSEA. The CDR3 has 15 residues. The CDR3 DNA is TGCAGCGCCCACCCCACAACATTTACGAACACTGAAGCTTTCTTT. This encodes CSAHPTTFTNTEAFF. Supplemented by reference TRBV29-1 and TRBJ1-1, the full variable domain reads SAVISQKPSRDICQRGTSLTIQCQVDSQVTMMFWYRQQPGQSLTLIATANQGSEATYESGFVIDKFPISRPNLTFSTLTVSNMSPEDSSIYLCSAHPTTFTNTEAFFGQGTRLTVV.

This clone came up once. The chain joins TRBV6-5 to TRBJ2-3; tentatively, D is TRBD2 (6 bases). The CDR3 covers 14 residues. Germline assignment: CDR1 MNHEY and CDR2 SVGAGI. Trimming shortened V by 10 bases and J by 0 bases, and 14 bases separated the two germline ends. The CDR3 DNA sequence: TGTGCCACGGAGGGCGGGGCTAGCACAGATACGCAGTATTTT. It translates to CATEGGASTDTQYF.

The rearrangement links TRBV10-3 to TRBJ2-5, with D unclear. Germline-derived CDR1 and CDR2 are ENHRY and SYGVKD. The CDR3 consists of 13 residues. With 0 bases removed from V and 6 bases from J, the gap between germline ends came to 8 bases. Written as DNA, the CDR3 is TGTGCCATCAGTGAGTCGGGCGAGAAGACCCAGTACTTC. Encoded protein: CAISESGEKTQYF.

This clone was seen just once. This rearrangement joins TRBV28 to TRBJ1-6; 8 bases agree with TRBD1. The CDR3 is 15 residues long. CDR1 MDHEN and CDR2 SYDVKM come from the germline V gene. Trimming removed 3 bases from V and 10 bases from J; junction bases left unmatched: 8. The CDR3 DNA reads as TGTGCCAGCAGTTTTGGGGCAGGGGGCAACTCACCCCTCCACTTT. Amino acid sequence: CASSFGAGGNSPLHF.

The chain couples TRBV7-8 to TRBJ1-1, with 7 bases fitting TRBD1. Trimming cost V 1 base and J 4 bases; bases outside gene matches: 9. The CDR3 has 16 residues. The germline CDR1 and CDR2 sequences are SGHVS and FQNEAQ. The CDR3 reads CASSLETGVEATEAFF. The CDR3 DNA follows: TGTGCCAGCAGCTTAGAAACAGGGGTTGAGGCCACTGAAGCTTTCTTT.